These 3 T cell receptor beta chains came from one sample sequenced in a study of shared clonotypes between healthy human individuals. Clones were sequenced by immunoSEQ multiplex PCR, and TCRdb holds only the in-frame ones, with some missing. Of around 2.3 million clones in the sample, 95% were seen once. Sequencing was carried out using naive CD4+ T cells sorted from blood. Documented subset: CD45RA+ positively selected. These receptor sequences come from a man between 18 and 29 years old in good health.

This chain links TRBV19 with TRBJ2-2, with D possibly called TRBD1 or TRBD2 (6 bases each). There are 15 residues in the CDR3. The V and J ends lost 8 bases and 0 bases respectively, with 13 bases between them. Per the germline V gene, CDR1 is LNHDA and CDR2 is SQIVND (reference sequence). Here the CDR3 reads CASWDRGPNTGELFF. CDR3 bases: TGTGCCAGTTGGGATCGGGGGCCGAACACCGGGGAGCTGTTTTTT.

The J gene is TRBJ1-6, the V gene TRBV5-4; 9 bases line up with TRBD1. The CDR3 is 14 residues long. Looked up from germline, CDR1 is SGHNT and CDR2 is YYREEE (reference sequence). The V segment lost 4 bases and the J segment 6 bases; nucleotides outside the gene matches: 2. The CDR3 region has the DNA TGTGCCAGCAGCCAGGGACAGGGTAATTCACCCCTCCACTTT. Encoded protein: CASSQGQGNSPLHF.

The chain couples TRBV11-2 to TRBJ2-7, with 9 bases matching TRBD2. The CDR3 runs 16 residues. Germline V gene data show CDR1 as SGHAT and CDR2 as FQNNGV. Trimming at V came to 5 bases and at J to 4 bases, leaving 12 bases not matched to a gene. DNA of the CDR3: TGTGCCAGCAGCAAAATCGGGCTAGCGGGATCATACGAGCAGTACTTC. Residues: CASSKIGLAGSYEQYF.